These 30 T cell receptor beta chains came from one sample sequenced in a study of blood T cell repertoires in COVID-19. The table came from immunoSEQ multiplex PCR; TCRdb's copy has only in-frame clones and leaves some out. Among tens of thousands of clones listed, about 89% were seen once. The sequenced material came from peripheral blood. The receptors were sampled from a man aged 55 to 69 with COVID-19, enrolled during active disease.

V is TRBV4-1 and J is TRBJ2-2; D gene unclear. Trimming removed 0 bases at V and 4 bases at J, with 15 bases between. CDR3 length: 17 amino acids. The V gene's germline CDR1 is MGHRA and CDR2 YSYEKL. The CDR3 sequence is CASSQDPWSRSTGELFF. DNA for the CDR3: TGCGCCAGCAGCCAAGACCCTTGGTCTAGATCCACCGGGGAGCTGTTTTTT.

In this sample, this clone turned up once. V usage is TRBV9 and J usage is TRBJ2-1, with 7 bases identical to TRBD2. CDR1 SGDLS and CDR2 YYNGEE come from the germline V gene. J gave up 5 bases and V 0 bases, and 5 bases lay outside the gene matches. The CDR3 spans 15 residues. The CDR3 is CASSVAEAGNNEQFF. The CDR3 nucleotides are TGTGCCAGCAGCGTAGCTGAAGCGGGAAACAATGAGCAGTTCTTC.

V usage is TRBV29-1 and J usage is TRBJ1-1; 10 nucleotides match TRBD1. V dropped 7 bases and J dropped 4; count of bases not matched to a gene: 6. Germline-derived CDR1 and CDR2 are SQVTM and ANQGSEA. The CDR3 sequence is 13 residues long. The CDR3 loop is CSAGQGEVTEAFF. CDR3 coding DNA: TGCAGCGCCGGACAGGGGGAGGTCACTGAAGCTTTCTTT.

The chain's CDR3 is CSVVVGQPAYQPQHF. In nucleotides, the CDR3 is TGCAGCGTTGTCGTCGGACAGCCTGCGTATCAGCCCCAGCATTTT. The V gene is TRBV29-1, the J gene TRBJ1-5; the D gene is possibly TRBD1 (6 bases). The CDR3 runs to 15 residues. CDR1 and CDR2 (germline): SQVTM, ANQGSEA. Trimming pared 4 bases from V and 5 bases from J, leaving 18 bases between.

The chain employs TRBV27 and TRBJ2-2; 11 positions agree with TRBD2. CDR3 length: 18 residues. Germline-derived CDR1 and CDR2 are MNHEY and SMNVEV (reference sequence). J gave up 4 bases and V 3 bases, and 10 bases lay outside the gene matches. CDR3 sequence: CASSLKLAGGPVTGELFF. The CDR3 DNA follows: TGTGCCAGCAGTTTGAAGTTAGCGGGAGGGCCGGTCACCGGGGAGCTGTTTTTT.

This clone has only one observation. The V gene is TRBV18, the J gene TRBJ1-1; 9 bases are a match to TRBD1. This CDR3 comprises 15 residues. Germline V gene data show CDR1 as KGHSH and CDR2 as LQKENI. V lost 4 bases, J lost 3 bases, and 6 bases stayed unmatched. CDR3 bases: TGTGCCAGCTCACGCGAGGGACAGGGAGACACTGAAGCTTTCTTT. Translated, it gives CASSREGQGDTEAFF. The full variable domain, in which reference TRBV18 and TRBJ1-1 provide the parts outside the CDR3, is NAGVMQNPRHLVRRRGQEARLRCSPMKGHSHVYWYRQLPEEGLKFMVYLQKENIIDESGMPKERFSAEFPKEGPSILRIQQVVRGDSAAYFCASSREGQGDTEAFFGQGTRLTVV.

This clone was seen only once. The chain couples TRBV19 to TRBJ1-1; no firm D call. Per germline, CDR1 LNHDA and CDR2 SQIVND (reference sequence). Trimming took off 1 base at V and 6 bases at J, with 9 bases between the two ends. The CDR3 sequence is 13 residues long. CDR3 residues: CASSIGPGAEAFF. CDR3 in DNA: TGTGCCAGTAGTATAGGTCCCGGGGCTGAAGCTTTCTTT.

J is TRBJ2-3 and V is TRBV5-5; possibly TRBD2 for D (6 bases). Trimming pared 0 bases from V and 3 bases from J, leaving 17 bases between. The CDR3 contains 17 residues. Per germline, CDR1 SGHKS and CDR2 YYEKEE (reference sequence). The CDR3 nucleotides read TGTGCCAGCAGCTTGGATCCGGGACTGGCTTTAACAGATACGCAGTATTTT. This codes for CASSLDPGLALTDTQYF.

V is TRBV7-8 and J is TRBJ1-2; D not resolved. Deletions cut 2 bases from V and 5 bases from J, with 9 bases between. This CDR3 has 13 residues. Germline V gives CDR1 SGHVS, CDR2 FQNEAQ. The CDR3 loop reads CASSLRKLYGYTF. The CDR3 DNA reads TGTGCCAGCAGCTTAAGGAAACTATATGGCTACACCTTC.

This CDR3 reads CASSENPGDNSPLHF. The CDR3 bases are TGTGCCAGCAGTGAAAATCCAGGGGATAATTCACCCCTCCACTTT. The chain uses TRBV6-1 and TRBJ1-6; a weak D match, TRBD1 (6 bases). V was clipped by 2 bases and J by 5 bases, with 10 bases between them. CDR1 is MNHNS, CDR2 SASEGT, per germline. The CDR3 is 15 amino acids.

The chain carries TRBV3-1 (or the pseudogene TRBV3-2) and TRBJ1-5, with D possibly being TRBD1 (6 bases). This CDR3 has 13 residues. Trimming shortened V by 4 bases and J by 5 bases, and 9 bases separated the two germline ends. Germline lookup yields CDR1 LGHDT and CDR2 YNNKEL (reference sequence). The CDR3 sequence is CASSLDRYQPQHF. The CDR3, as DNA: TGTGCCAGCAGCCTTGACAGGTATCAGCCCCAGCATTTT.

The chain has TRBV7-2 and TRBJ1-3, with D perhaps TRBD1 (5 bases). The V gene lost 1 base and the J gene lost 8 bases, with 9 bases spanning the gap. The germline gives CDR1 SGHTA, CDR2 FQGNSA. The CDR3 has 13 amino acids. The CDR3 nucleotides read TGTGCCAGCAGCTTAGTTGGGGGGGACACCATATATTTT. Translated: CASSLVGGDTIYF.

The chain has TRBV2 and TRBJ1-4; TRBD1 matches at 8 bases. The CDR3 contains 12 residues. CDR1 is SNHLY, CDR2 FYNNEI, per germline. The V segment lost 10 bases and the J segment 8 bases; nucleotides outside the gene matches: 6. The CDR3 bases are TGTGCCACCTCAGGGGGCAGGGAAAAACTGTTTTTT. Translation gives CATSGGREKLFF.

This clone was detected ten times or more. The V and J genes are TRBV13 and TRBJ1-3, with D tentatively TRBD1 (6 bases). V lost 3 bases to trimming and J lost 0 bases, with 9 bases between them. Germline-derived CDR1 and CDR2 are PRHDT and FYEKMQ (reference sequence). The CDR3 sequence is 15 residues long. The CDR3 bases are TGTGCCAGCAGCTTGGGACACCACTCTGGAAACACCATATATTTT. The encoded protein is CASSLGHHSGNTIYF.

V is TRBV6-5 and J is TRBJ1-3; 7 nucleotides match TRBD1. This CDR3 is 15 amino acids long. CDR1 and CDR2 from the germline V gene are MNHEY and SVGAGI. The V and J ends lost 5 bases and 4 bases, in that order; junction bases with no gene match: 8. The CDR3: CASSRAGGHGNTIYF. DNA of the CDR3: TGTGCCAGCAGTCGAGCAGGGGGTCACGGAAACACCATATATTTT.

This rearrangement joins TRBV11-2 to TRBJ1-2; 8 bases map to TRBD1. There are 14 residues in the CDR3. CDR1 and CDR2 (germline): SGHAT, FQNNGV. J was trimmed by 1 base and V by 6 bases; bases with no gene match: 4. The CDR3 bases are TGTGCCAGCAGGCTCGGACAGGGTAACTATGGCTACACCTTC. The encoded protein is CASRLGQGNYGYTF.

The rearrangement uses TRBV12-5 and TRBJ1-4; 7 bases fit TRBD1. Unmatched junction bases numbered 9, after V lost 1 base and J lost 4 bases. This CDR3 is built from 17 residues. The germline V gene encodes CDR1 LGHNT and CDR2 FRNRAP. The CDR3, as DNA: TGTGCTAGTGGTTTGGGAACCGGGACAGCGGGTAATGAAAAACTGTTTTTT. This sequence encodes CASGLGTGTAGNEKLFF.

The genes are TRBV12-3 or TRBV12-4 and TRBJ1-2; the D gene is possibly TRBD1 (6 bases). The CDR3 sequence is 13 residues long. The germline V and J ends were trimmed by 1 base and 6 bases, with 9 bases remaining between them. CDR3 bases: TGTGCCAGCAGTTTAGAACAGGGCGATGGCTACACCTTC. Its translation: CASSLEQGDGYTF.

V gene TRBV7-2 combines with J gene TRBJ1-4; D perhaps matches TRBD1 (6 bases). V was clipped by 4 bases and J by 4 bases, with 13 bases between them. In germline, CDR1 is SGHTA, CDR2 FQGNSA. The CDR3 length is 15 residues. The CDR3 is CASSSLDSLNEKLFF. In DNA, the CDR3 is TGTGCCAGCAGCTCACTGGACAGCCTTAATGAAAAACTGTTTTTT.

This chain joins TRBV3-1 (or the pseudogene TRBV3-2) and TRBJ1-1, with D unclear. The CDR3 covers 14 residues. The V gene's germline CDR1 is LGHDT and CDR2 YNNKEL (reference sequence). Trimming removed 0 bases at V and 1 base at J, with 6 bases between. In DNA, the CDR3 is TGTGCCAGCAGCCAAGAGGCGGCGAACACTGAAGCTTTCTTT. Protein product: CASSQEAANTEAFF.

The V call is TRBV5-4, the J call TRBJ1-2, with a weak D call TRBD1 (5 bases). V shed 7 bases and J shed 7 bases, with 14 bases lying between them. The CDR3 totals 12 residues. CDR1 is SGHNT and CDR2 is YYREEE in the germline V gene (reference sequence). Here the CDR3 reads CASSGGGGGYTF. CDR3 bases: TGTGCCAGCTCGGGGGGAGGCGGTGGCTACACCTTC.

This clone was found once. The chain is built from TRBV9 and TRBJ2-1; D possibly corresponds to TRBD2 (6 bases). The CDR3 runs to 13 residues. V lost 2 bases and J 7 bases, leaving 10 bases between the germline ends. Germline-derived CDR1 and CDR2 are SGDLS and YYNGEE. CDR3 amino acids: CASSVDLANEQFF. The CDR3 DNA is TGTGCCAGCAGCGTTGACCTAGCGAATGAGCAGTTCTTC.

The chain couples TRBV30 to TRBJ1-2; 8 nucleotides match TRBD1. Germline V gene lookup returns CDR1 GTSNPN and CDR2 SVGIG (reference sequence). V lost 2 bases and J lost 7; bases outside the gene matches: 6. This CDR3 is built from 13 residues. The CDR3 region is CAWSPDRGGGYTF. The CDR3 DNA sequence: TGTGCCTGGAGTCCCGACAGGGGCGGTGGCTACACCTTC. Filled out from reference TRBV30 and TRBJ1-2, the complete variable domain reads SQTIHQWPATLVQPVGSPLSLECTVEGTSNPNLYWYRQAAGRGLQLLFYSVGIGQISSEVPQNLSASRPQDRQFILSSKKLLLSDSGFYLCAWSPDRGGGYTFGSGTRLTVV.

The chain carries TRBV28 and TRBJ2-7, with 10 bases fitting TRBD2. V lost 5 bases, J lost 3 bases, and 4 bases stayed unmatched. This CDR3 is 14 amino acids long. Per germline, CDR1 MDHEN and CDR2 SYDVKM. CDR3 sequence reads: CASSPRTSGYEQYF. The CDR3, as DNA: TGTGCCAGCAGTCCACGGACTAGCGGCTACGAGCAGTACTTC.

The rearrangement links TRBV4-1 to TRBJ1-1; D is perhaps TRBD1 (6 bases). V was pared by 1 base and J by 1 base, with 10 bases between. Germline CDR1 reads MGHRA; CDR2 reads YSYEKL. This CDR3 is 15 amino acids long. The CDR3 loop reads CASSQGQDRNTEAFF. Written as DNA, the CDR3 is TGCGCCAGCAGCCAAGGCCAGGACAGGAACACTGAAGCTTTCTTT.

The chain has TRBV21-1 and TRBJ2-3; the listed D gene, TRBD1, was not tested against the DNA. TRBV21-1 is annotated as a pseudogene. The CDR3 extends over 15 amino acids. The CDR3 spells CASSKVRGPTDTQYF. CDR3 in DNA: TGTGCCAGCAGCAAAGTTAGGGGTCCCACAGATACGCAGTATTTT.

This chain connects TRBV19 to TRBJ1-1; TRBD1 aligns across 11 bases. The CDR3 contains 14 residues. Germline V gene data show CDR1 as LNHDA and CDR2 as SQIVND (reference sequence). V shed 3 bases, J shed 5 bases, and the junction held 2 bases outside the gene matches. CDR3 sequence reads: CASSMGQGGTEAFF. CDR3 bases: TGTGCCAGTAGTATGGGACAGGGGGGTACTGAAGCTTTCTTT. Looking up the rest from reference TRBV19 and TRBJ1-1 gives the full variable domain: DGGITQSPKYLFRKEGQNVTLSCEQNLNHDAMYWYRQDPGQGLRLIYYSQIVNDFQKGDIAEGYSVSREKKESFPLTVTSAQKNPTAFYLCASSMGQGGTEAFFGQGTRLTVV.

V is TRBV29-1 and J is TRBJ1-1; a possible D gene is TRBD1 (5 bases). This CDR3 has 14 amino acids. In germline, CDR1 is SQVTM, CDR2 ANQGSEA. The V and J ends lost 4 bases and 0 bases respectively, with 12 bases between them. The CDR3 sequence is CSVGVQGLNTEAFF. The CDR3 DNA reads as TGCAGCGTTGGTGTTCAGGGCCTGAACACTGAAGCTTTCTTT.

This chain links TRBV9 with TRBJ2-7; 8 positions match TRBD2. The germline V gene encodes CDR1 SGDLS and CDR2 YYNGEE. V shed 0 bases and J 3 bases; nucleotides not matched to a gene: 5. The CDR3 has 15 residues. The CDR3 sequence is CASSVEGGRFYEQYF. CDR3 sequence (DNA): TGTGCCAGCAGCGTAGAAGGCGGGAGGTTCTACGAGCAGTACTTC.

The chain combines TRBV10-3 with TRBJ2-7; D is perhaps TRBD2 (6 bases). CDR1 is ENHRY, CDR2 SYGVKD, per germline. CDR3 size: 12 residues. V was pared by 6 bases and J by 5 bases, with 11 bases between. CDR3: CAISGGPHEQYF. The CDR3 bases are TGTGCCATCAGCGGAGGGCCCCACGAGCAGTACTTC.